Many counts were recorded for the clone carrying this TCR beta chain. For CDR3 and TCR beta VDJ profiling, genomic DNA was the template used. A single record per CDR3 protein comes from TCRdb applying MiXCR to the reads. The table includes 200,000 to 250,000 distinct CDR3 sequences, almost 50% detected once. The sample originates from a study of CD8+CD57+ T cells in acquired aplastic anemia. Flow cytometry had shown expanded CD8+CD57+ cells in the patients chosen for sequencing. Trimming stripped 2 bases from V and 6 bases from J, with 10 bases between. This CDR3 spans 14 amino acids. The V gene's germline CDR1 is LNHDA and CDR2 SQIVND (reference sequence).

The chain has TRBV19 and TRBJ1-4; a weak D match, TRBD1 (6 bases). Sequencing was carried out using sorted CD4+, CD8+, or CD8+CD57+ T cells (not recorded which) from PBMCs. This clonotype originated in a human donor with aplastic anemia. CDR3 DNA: TGTGCCAGTAGTATACAAGGGGGTGATGAAAAACTGTTTTTT. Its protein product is CASSIQGGDEKLFF.